The sample holds one count of the clone carrying this T cell receptor (beta chain). Its antigen is unidentified. This entry comes from a study of OX40 agonist ivuxolimab in advanced cancers. Study findings and constraints: CD8+ T cells showed, on average, more clonal expansion than CD4+ cells.

In germline, CDR1 is PRHDT, CDR2 FYEKMQ (reference sequence). J gave up 4 bases and V 4 bases, and 9 bases lay outside the gene matches. The CDR3 is 16 amino acids. Blood was sampled at baseline, cycle 4 day 1, and cycle 7 day 1. Clones were sequenced by immunoSEQ multiplex PCR, and TCRdb holds only the in-frame ones, with some missing. Of around 100,000 clones detected, around 90% appear once; the ten largest clones hold about 0.51%. The sequencing here drew on CD4+ or CD8+ T cells sorted from blood, taken in a trial of the OX40 agonist ivuxolimab. This chain connects TRBV13 to TRBJ1-4; 7 bases map to TRBD1. The TCR sequence derives from an adult with an advanced solid tumor such as melanoma, head and neck, liver or kidney cancer. As DNA, the CDR3 is TGTGCCAGCAGCTACACAGGGGAGCGGGTTAATGAAAAACTGTTTTTT. Encoded protein: CASSYTGERVNEKLFF.